This T cell receptor beta chain was sequenced for a study of cytomegalovirus exposure and HLA in healthy donors. About the study: The same platform was used for the 100 to 150 validation repertoires and the roughly 680 first-cohort repertoires, a later analysis reported.

The donors were members of the validation cohort, which comprised 90 to 150 subjects and was separate from the first cohort of 666 subjects. This table comes from immunoSEQ multiplex PCR, and its TCRdb copy is limited to in-frame clones, with some not included. In the table there are 160,000 or so clones, approximately 84% of which are singletons. A remark on this clone: Its target is not known.

CDR3 size: 16 residues. The V end was cut by 5 bases, the J end by 0 bases, with 15 bases between. Germline V gene sequence: CDR1 SGHRS, CDR2 YFSETQ. Study findings and constraints: Overall, under 200 TCR beta chains were annotated as cytomegalovirus-associated.

The sample consisted of PBMCs. The V call is TRBV5-1, the J call TRBJ2-1; tentative D call: TRBD2 (7 bases). This TCR derives from a man younger than 45 in good health and CMV-seropositive. The CDR3 bases are TGCGCCAGCAGGGATCCGGGGGGCGGCTCCTACAATGAGCAGTTCTTC. This codes for CASRDPGGGSYNEQFF. Combining the CDR3 with reference TRBV5-1 and TRBJ2-1 gives the whole variable domain KAGVTQTPRYLIKTRGQQVTLSCSPISGHRSVSWYQQTPGQGLQFLFEYFSETQRNKGNFPGRFSGRQFSNSRSEMNVSTLELGDSALYLCASRDPGGGSYNEQFFGPGTRLTVL.